This T cell receptor beta chain appears in the sequencing data of a study of shared clonotypes between healthy human individuals. On the study more broadly: CD8 memory received one plate per donor, CD8 naive two, CD4 memory three and CD4 naive three.

V was pared by 5 bases and J by 4 bases, with 24 bases between. Germline CDR1 is SEHNR and CDR2 is FQNEAQ (reference sequence). The CDR3 is made up of 18 amino acids. HIV-negative, healthy adults without recent acute infections or vaccinations were the donors. TCRdb keeps only in-frame clones here, not all; method: immunoSEQ multiplex PCR. This sample has roughly 520,000 clones, with 95% to 97% found just once. The chain uses TRBV7-9 and TRBJ2-1; possibly TRBD2 for D (5 bases). The specimen was naive CD4+ T cells sorted from blood. As for subset: CD45RA+ positively selected. The receptor's source is a woman in her thirties in good health. The CDR3 coding sequence is TGTGCCAGCAGCCGACACGCACTCGGGGTTCTGGGGTACAATGAGCAGTTCTTC. Translating it yields CASSRHALGVLGYNEQFF.